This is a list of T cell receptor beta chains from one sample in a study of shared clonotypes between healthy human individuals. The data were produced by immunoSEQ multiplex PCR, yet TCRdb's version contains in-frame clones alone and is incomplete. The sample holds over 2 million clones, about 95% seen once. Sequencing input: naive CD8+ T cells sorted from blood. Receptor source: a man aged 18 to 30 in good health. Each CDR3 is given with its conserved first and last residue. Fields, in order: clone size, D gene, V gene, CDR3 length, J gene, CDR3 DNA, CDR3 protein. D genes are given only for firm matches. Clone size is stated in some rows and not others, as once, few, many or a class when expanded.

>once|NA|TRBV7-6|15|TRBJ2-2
TGTGCCAGCAGCTTAGAAACAACGAACACCGGGGAGCTGTTTTTT
CASSLETTNTGELFF
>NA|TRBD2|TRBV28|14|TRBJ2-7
TGTGCCAGCACCCAACCGGGACTAGAACACCTTAGGGTCTTC
CASTQPGLEHLRVF
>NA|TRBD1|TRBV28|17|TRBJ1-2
TGTGCCAGCAAAGCTTTCATGGGACAGACCTCTTTTCATGGCTACACCTTC
CASKAFMGQTSFHGYTF
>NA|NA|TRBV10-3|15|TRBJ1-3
TGTGCCACCTCACCTACCATTAACTCTGGAAACACCATATATTTT
CATSPTINSGNTIYF
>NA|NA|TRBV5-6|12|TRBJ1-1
TGTGCCAGCAGCTCCCCGAGGGTTGGGGCTTTCTTT
CASSSPRVGAFF
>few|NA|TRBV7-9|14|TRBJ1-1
TGTGCCAGCAGCTTAAGCGAAGGGAACACTGAAGCTTTCTTT
CASSLSEGNTEAFF
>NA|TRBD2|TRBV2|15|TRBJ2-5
TGTGCCAGCAGTGAAGGGCTAGCGGGCGCAGAGACCCAGTACTTC
CASSEGLAGAETQYF
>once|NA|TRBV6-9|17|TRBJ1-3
TGTGCCAGCAGTGCAGTCATTGTGGGGGGCCCTGGAAACACCATATATTTT
CASSAVIVGGPGNTIYF
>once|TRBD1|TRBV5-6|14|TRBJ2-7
TGTGCCAGCAGCTTGGAACAGGGGGCCGGGGAGCAGTACTTC
CASSLEQGAGEQYF
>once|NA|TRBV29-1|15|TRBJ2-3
TGCAGCGTTGAATATTGGGGGCATGGCACAGATACGCAGTATTTT
CSVEYWGHGTDTQYF
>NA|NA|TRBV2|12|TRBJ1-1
TGTGCCTCTCGCGGGGGGAACACTGAAGCTTTCTTT
CASRGGNTEAFF
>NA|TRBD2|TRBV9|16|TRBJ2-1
TGTGCCAGCAGCGGTAAGATGGAGCGGGAGGGCAATGAGCAGTTCTTC
CASSGKMEREGNEQFF
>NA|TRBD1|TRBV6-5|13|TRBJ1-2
TGTGCCAGCAGCTATCCAGGGGGCTTTGGCTACACCTTC
CASSYPGGFGYTF
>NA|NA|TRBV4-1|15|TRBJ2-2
TGCGCCAGCAGCCAGGGGGACACAGGGCGCGGGGAGCTGTTTTTT
CASSQGDTGRGELFF
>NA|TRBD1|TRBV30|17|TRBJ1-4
TGTGCCTGGAGTGTACGAATCGTACAGGGGACTAATGAAAAACTGTTTTTT
CAWSVRIVQGTNEKLFF
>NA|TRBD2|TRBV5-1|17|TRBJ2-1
TGCGCCAGCAGCTTCAGACTAGCGGGGGGCGCCTACAATGAGCAGTTCTTC
CASSFRLAGGAYNEQFF
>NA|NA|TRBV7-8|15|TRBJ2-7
TGTGCCAGCAGCTTATCCCGGGGGTGGTTTCGGGAGCAGTACTTC
CASSLSRGWFREQYF
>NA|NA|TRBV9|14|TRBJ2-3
TGTGCCAGCAGCCCCAGGGGGGACACAGATACGCAGTATTTT
CASSPRGDTDTQYF
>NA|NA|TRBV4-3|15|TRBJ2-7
TGCGCCAGCAGCTACCAGGGGCTCGGGGCCTACGAGCAGTACTTC
CASSYQGLGAYEQYF
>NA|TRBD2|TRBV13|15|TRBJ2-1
TGTGCCAGCACCTTGGCTAGCGGGGACTACAATGAGCAGTTCTTC
CASTLASGDYNEQFF
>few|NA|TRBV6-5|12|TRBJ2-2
TGTGCCAGCAGTTACAGCACCGGGGAGCTGTTTTTT
CASSYSTGELFF
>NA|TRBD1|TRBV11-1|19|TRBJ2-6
TGTGCCAGCAGCCCGGACAGGGGCGGGATCCACTCTGGGGCCAACGTCCTGACTTTC
CASSPDRGGIHSGANVLTF
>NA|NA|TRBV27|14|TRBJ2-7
TGTGCCAGCAGTTTTGGGCGTTACTCCTACGAGCAGTACTTC
CASSFGRYSYEQYF
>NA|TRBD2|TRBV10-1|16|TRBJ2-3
TGCGCCAGCAGTGACTCTAGCGGGGGGGCCGCAGATACGCAGTATTTT
CASSDSSGGAADTQYF
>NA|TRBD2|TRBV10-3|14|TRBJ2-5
TGTGCCATCAGTCCGGGACTAGCGGAAGAGACCCAGTACTTC
CAISPGLAEETQYF
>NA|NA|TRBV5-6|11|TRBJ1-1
TGTGCCAGCAGCCACGGGACAGAAGCTTTCTTT
CASSHGTEAFF
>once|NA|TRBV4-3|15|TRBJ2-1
TGCGCCAGCAGCCAAGTCTGGTCAGGAGGGAATGAGCAGTTCTTC
CASSQVWSGGNEQFF
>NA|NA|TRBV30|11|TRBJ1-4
TGTGCCTGGCGCCCCGAGGGAAAACTGTTTTTT
CAWRPEGKLFF
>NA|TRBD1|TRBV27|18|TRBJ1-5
TGTGCCAGCAGTTTATACGGAGGGACAGAAGGGTTCGGGCAGCCCCAGCATTTT
CASSLYGGTEGFGQPQHF
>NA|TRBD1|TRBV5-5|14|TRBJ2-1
TGTGCCAGCAGCTTGTGGGACAGGGTTGATGAGCAGTTCTTC
CASSLWDRVDEQFF
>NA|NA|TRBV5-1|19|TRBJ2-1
TGCGCCAGCAGCTTTTGGGGAGAAGTGAGTAGGAGCTCCTACAATGAGCAGTTCTTC
CASSFWGEVSRSSYNEQFF
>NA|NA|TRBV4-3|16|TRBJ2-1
TGCGCCAGCAGCCAAGATGGGGGCGGGAGTCGGAATGAGCAGTTCTTC
CASSQDGGGSRNEQFF
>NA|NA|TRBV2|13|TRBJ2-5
TGTGCCAGCCTTAGCGGAGTGCAAGAGACCCAGTACTTC
CASLSGVQETQYF